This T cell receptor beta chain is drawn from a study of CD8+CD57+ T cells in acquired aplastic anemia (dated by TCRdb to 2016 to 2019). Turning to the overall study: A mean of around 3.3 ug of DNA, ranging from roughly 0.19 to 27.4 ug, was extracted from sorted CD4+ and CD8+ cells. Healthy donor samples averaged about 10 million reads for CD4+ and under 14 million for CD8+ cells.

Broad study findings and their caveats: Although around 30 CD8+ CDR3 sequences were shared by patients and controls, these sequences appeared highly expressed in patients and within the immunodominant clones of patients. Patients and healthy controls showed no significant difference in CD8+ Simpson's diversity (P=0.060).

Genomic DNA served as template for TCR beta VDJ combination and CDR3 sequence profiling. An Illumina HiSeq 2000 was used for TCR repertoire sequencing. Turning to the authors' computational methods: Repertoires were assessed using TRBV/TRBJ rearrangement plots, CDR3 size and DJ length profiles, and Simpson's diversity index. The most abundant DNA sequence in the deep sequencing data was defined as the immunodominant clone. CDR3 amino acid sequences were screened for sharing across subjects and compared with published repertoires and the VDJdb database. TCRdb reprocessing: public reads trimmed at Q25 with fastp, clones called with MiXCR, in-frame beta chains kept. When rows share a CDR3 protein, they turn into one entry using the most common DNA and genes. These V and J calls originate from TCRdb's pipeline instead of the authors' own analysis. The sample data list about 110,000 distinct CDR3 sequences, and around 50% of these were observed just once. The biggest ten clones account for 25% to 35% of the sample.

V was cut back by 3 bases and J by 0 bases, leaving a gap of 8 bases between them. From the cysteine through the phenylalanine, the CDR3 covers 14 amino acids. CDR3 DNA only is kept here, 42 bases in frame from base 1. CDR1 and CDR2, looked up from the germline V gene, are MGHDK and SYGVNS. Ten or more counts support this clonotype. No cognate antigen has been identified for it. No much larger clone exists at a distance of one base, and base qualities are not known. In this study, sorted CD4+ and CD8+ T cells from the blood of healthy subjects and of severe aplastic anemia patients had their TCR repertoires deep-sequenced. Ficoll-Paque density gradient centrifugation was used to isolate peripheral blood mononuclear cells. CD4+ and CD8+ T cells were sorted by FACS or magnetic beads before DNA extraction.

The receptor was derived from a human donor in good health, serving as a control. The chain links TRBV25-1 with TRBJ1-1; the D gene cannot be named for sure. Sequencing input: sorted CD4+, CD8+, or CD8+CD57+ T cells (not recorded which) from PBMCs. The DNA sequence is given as TGTGCCAGCAGTGATCGGGCTATGAACACTGAAGCTTTCTTT. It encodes CASSDRAMNTEAFF.